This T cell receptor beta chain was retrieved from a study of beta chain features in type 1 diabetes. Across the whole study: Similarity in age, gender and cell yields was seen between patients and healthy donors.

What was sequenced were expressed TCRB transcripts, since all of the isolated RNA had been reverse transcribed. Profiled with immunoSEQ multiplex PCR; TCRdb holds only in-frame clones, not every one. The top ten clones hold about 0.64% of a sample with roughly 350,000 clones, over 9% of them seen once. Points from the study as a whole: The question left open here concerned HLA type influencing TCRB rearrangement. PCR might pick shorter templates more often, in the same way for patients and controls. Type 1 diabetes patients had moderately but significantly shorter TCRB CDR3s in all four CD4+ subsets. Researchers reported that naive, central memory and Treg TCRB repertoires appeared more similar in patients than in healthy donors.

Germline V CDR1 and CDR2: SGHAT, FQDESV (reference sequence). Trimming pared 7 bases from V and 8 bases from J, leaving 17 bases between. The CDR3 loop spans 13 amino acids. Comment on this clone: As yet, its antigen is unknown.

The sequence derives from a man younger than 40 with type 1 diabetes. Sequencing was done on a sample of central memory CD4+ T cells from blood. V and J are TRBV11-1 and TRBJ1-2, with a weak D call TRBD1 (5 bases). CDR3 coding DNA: TGTGCCAGCAACCAACGGGACGGAGGAGGCTACACCTTC. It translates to CASNQRDGGGYTF.